These T cell receptor beta chains were read from a single sample in a study of radiation and T cells in renal cell carcinoma. This table comes from immunoSEQ multiplex PCR, and its TCRdb copy is limited to in-frame clones, with some not included. The sample shows about 74,000 clones, 70% to 90% of them seen only once. Sequencing used blood, obtained from a patient whose treatment included radiotherapy and nephrectomy. Receptors originate from a woman in her 70s with renal cell carcinoma. Each CDR3 is given with its conserved first and last residue. A D gene is named only where the DNA matches it firmly. Clone size is stated in some rows and not others, as once, few, many or a class when expanded.

V	J	D	size	CDR3	DNA
TRBV30	TRBJ2-2	.	.	CAWSVSRTTHRGSGELFF	TGTGCCTGGAGTGTGTCACGGACTACTCACAGGGGATCCGGGGAGCTGTTTTTT
TRBV7-7	TRBJ2-1	.	.	CASSLDRGREQFF	TGTGCTAGCAGCTTAGACCGGGGAAGGGAGCAGTTCTTC
TRBV5-4	TRBJ2-1	TRBD2	once	CASSLGGLALDEQFF	TGTGCCAGCAGCTTAGGGGGACTAGCTCTGGATGAGCAGTTCTTC
TRBV4-3	TRBJ1-2	.	.	CASSQDHRVLSFYGYTF	TGCGCCAGCAGCCAAGATCACAGGGTCTTGTCCTTTTATGGCTACACCTTC
TRBV18	TRBJ1-2	.	.	CASSGQMGVYGYTF	TGTGCCAGCTCCGGACAGATGGGGGTATATGGCTACACCTTC
TRBV29-1	TRBJ1-2	TRBD1	.	CSVGTGSTSGYTF	TGCAGCGTTGGGACAGGGAGTACCTCTGGCTACACCTTC
TRBV10-3	TRBJ2-5	TRBD1	once	CAISDWGQGQETQYF	TGTGCCATCAGTGACTGGGGACAGGGACAAGAGACCCAGTACTTC
TRBV7-9	TRBJ2-5	.	.	CASSLALGQQETQYF	TGTGCCAGCAGCTTAGCGCTTGGGCAGCAAGAGACCCAGTACTTC
TRBV6-5	TRBJ1-2	.	few	CASSLYGAGAGYTF	TGTGCCAGCAGTCTGTATGGGGCAGGGGCCGGCTACACCTTC
TRBV7-2	TRBJ2-1	.	.	CASSQERNEQFF	TGTGCCAGCAGCCAAGAGAGGAATGAGCAGTTCTTC
TRBV25-1	TRBJ2-7	.	.	CASSEYGRGNEQYF	TGTGCCAGCAGTGAATATGGAAGGGGGAATGAACAGTACTTC
TRBV29-1	TRBJ2-1	.	.	CSVTRVNEQFF	TGCAGCGTTACCAGGGTGAATGAGCAGTTCTTC
TRBV30	TRBJ1-4	.	.	CAWSVGSNEKLFF	TGTGCCTGGAGTGTGGGTAGTAATGAAAAACTGTTTTTT
TRBV2	TRBJ1-6	TRBD1	.	CASSLRDRDSPLHF	TGTGCCAGCAGTCTCCGGGACAGGGATTCACCCCTCCACTTT
TRBV5-1	TRBJ2-1	.	.	CASSYRASDLYNEQFF	TGCGCCAGCAGCTATCGGGCTAGCGACCTCTACAATGAGCAGTTCTTC
TRBV19	TRBJ2-1	.	.	CASSAGTTGGNEQFF	TGTGCCAGTAGTGCCGGGACAACGGGGGGCAATGAGCAGTTCTTC
TRBV5-1	TRBJ1-2	TRBD1	.	CASSLTGTNYGYTF	TGCGCCAGCAGCCTGACAGGGACTAACTATGGCTACACCTTC
TRBV7-9	TRBJ1-5	.	.	CASSLGTGGEGPQHF	TGTGCCAGCAGCTTAGGAACGGGGGGCGAGGGACCCCAGCATTTT
TRBV28	TRBJ2-7	.	.	CASSSPGRANYEQYF	TGTGCCAGCAGTTCCCCCGGCAGGGCGAACTACGAGCAGTACTTC
TRBV7-9	TRBJ1-4	.	.	CASSRRDRRNEKLFF	TGTGCCAGCAGCAGGCGGGACCGACGTAATGAAAAACTGTTTTTT
TRBV9	TRBJ2-7	.	.	CASSPHRDLSYEQYF	TGTGCCAGCAGCCCCCATCGGGACCTTTCCTACGAGCAGTACTTC
TRBV10-3	TRBJ2-7	TRBD1	.	CAISEGTGGYEQYF	TGTGCCATCAGCGAGGGGACAGGGGGCTACGAGCAGTACTTC
TRBV19	TRBJ1-1	.	.	CASSLGQNTEAFF	TGTGCCAGTAGTCTGGGTCAGAACACTGAAGCTTTCTTT
TRBV7-9	TRBJ1-4	.	.	CASTPVEKLFF	TGTGCCAGCACCCCCGTTGAAAAACTGTTTTTT
TRBV5-1	TRBJ2-3	.	.	CASSTSADTQYF	TGCGCCAGCAGCACTTCGGCAGATACGCAGTATTTT
TRBV30	TRBJ1-2	TRBD1	.	CAWSRGSRDLYGYTF	TGTGCCTGGAGCAGGGGGAGCAGGGACCTCTATGGCTACACCTTC
TRBV11-3	TRBJ2-1	TRBD2	.	CASSSSGRYNEQFF	TGTGCCAGCAGCTCTAGCGGGAGATACAATGAGCAGTTCTTC
TRBV5-4	TRBJ2-3	TRBD2	.	CASSFPSGGDQYF	TGTGCCAGCAGCTTCCCTAGCGGGGGTGACCAGTATTTT
TRBV4-1	TRBJ2-2	.	.	CASSQVTGSRTGELFF	TGCGCCAGCAGCCAAGTAACAGGGAGTCGCACCGGGGAGCTGTTTTTT
TRBV6-5	TRBJ1-3	.	.	CASSKLGSGNTIYF	TGTGCCAGCAGTAAACTGGGCTCTGGAAACACCATATATTTT
TRBV28	TRBJ1-2	.	.	CASSLGVHPNYGYTF	TGTGCCAGCAGTTTGGGGGTGCATCCTAACTATGGCTACACCTTC
TRBV7-2	TRBJ2-5	TRBD1	.	CASLLQGETQYF	TGTGCCAGCCTTCTACAGGGGGAGACCCAGTACTTC
TRBV19	TRBJ2-6	TRBD1	.	CASSPQGAPGANVLTF	TGTGCCAGTAGTCCTCAGGGGGCGCCCGGGGCCAACGTCCTGACTTTC
TRBV2	TRBJ2-1	TRBD2	.	CARRGGAVYNEQFF	TGTGCCAGGCGGGGGGGCGCCGTCTACAATGAGCAGTTCTTC
TRBV4-2	TRBJ1-2	.	.	CASSQDPRSGGGYTF	TGTGCCAGCAGCCAAGATCCAAGAAGCGGCGGAGGCTACACCTTC
TRBV7-9	TRBJ2-7	.	.	CASSLNAGPYEQYF	TGTGCCAGCAGCTTAAATGCAGGACCCTACGAGCAGTACTTC
TRBV30	TRBJ1-6	TRBD1	few	CAHGGQGVKNSPLHF	TGTGCCCACGGGGGACAGGGGGTAAAGAATTCACCCCTCCACTTT
TRBV19	TRBJ1-2	TRBD1	.	CASNFPGQNYGYTF	TGTGCCAGTAATTTCCCGGGACAGAACTATGGCTACACCTTC
TRBV6-5	TRBJ1-6	.	few	CASRPEGSYNSPLHF	TGTGCCAGCCGTCCAGAGGGCTCCTATAATTCACCCCTCCACTTT
TRBV15	TRBJ2-7	.	.	CATSRDRGSSYEQYF	TGTGCCACCAGCAGAGACAGGGGAAGCTCCTACGAGCAGTACTTC
TRBV6-5	TRBJ1-6	.	.	CASSYRLGSPLHF	TGTGCCAGCAGTTACCGGCTGGGGTCACCCCTCCACTTT
TRBV25-1	TRBJ1-2	TRBD1	.	CASSESGRTGGYGYTF	TGTGCCAGCAGTGAATCGGGTAGGACAGGGGGGTATGGCTACACCTTC
TRBV7-6	TRBJ1-2	.	.	CASSLAQAPGGYTF	TGTGCCAGCAGCTTAGCCCAGGCCCCCGGCGGCTACACCTTC
TRBV28	TRBJ1-1	TRBD1	.	CASSAQRTGGWTEAFF	TGTGCCAGCAGCGCACAAAGGACAGGGGGTTGGACTGAAGCTTTCTTT
TRBV19	TRBJ2-1	TRBD2	.	CASSIEGLAGGQYNEQFF	TGTGCCAGTAGTATTGAGGGACTAGCGGGGGGCCAGTACAATGAGCAGTTCTTC
TRBV7-9	TRBJ1-4	.	.	CASSPGEFNEKLFF	TGTGCCAGCAGCCCAGGGGAATTCAATGAAAAACTGTTTTTT
TRBV6-1	TRBJ2-3	.	once	CASSEEAGDTQYF	TGTGCCAGCAGTGAAGAGGCGGGAGATACGCAGTATTTT
TRBV27	TRBJ2-7	.	.	CASSLSGFTYEQYF	TGTGCCAGCAGTTTATCAGGGTTTACCTACGAGCAGTACTTC
TRBV2	TRBJ2-3	TRBD2	.	CASRAGRGRDTQYF	TGTGCCAGCAGGGCCGGGAGGGGTCGAGATACGCAGTATTTT
TRBV7-9	TRBJ1-1	.	.	CASSFREGTEAFF	TGTGCCAGCAGCTTTCGGGAGGGGACTGAAGCTTTCTTT
TRBV30	TRBJ1-2	TRBD1	.	CACWDRDYGYTF	TGTGCCTGTTGGGACAGGGATTATGGCTACACCTTC
TRBV28	TRBJ1-2	TRBD1	.	CASSFPRTGRGGYGYTF	TGTGCCAGCAGTTTCCCCCGGACAGGGCGAGGAGGCTATGGCTACACCTTC
TRBV5-1	TRBJ1-6	.	.	CASSLDRGGGYLHF	TGCGCCAGCAGCTTGGATAGGGGAGGGGGTTATCTCCACTTT
TRBV11-2	TRBJ2-1	TRBD2	.	CASSPGGGTTTNEQFF	TGTGCCAGCAGCCCCGGTGGCGGGACTACCACCAATGAGCAGTTCTTC
TRBV19	TRBJ2-1	TRBD2	.	CASIRIAGGPGEQFF	TGTGCCAGTATCCGAATAGCGGGGGGGCCTGGTGAGCAGTTCTTC